Shown below are 14 T cell receptor beta chains from a single sample sequenced in a study of blood T cell repertoires in COVID-19. Repertoires were generated with immunoSEQ multiplex PCR, while TCRdb's copy carries only in-frame clones and drops some. The sample has some 220,000 clones, roughly 88% seen once; the top ten hold roughly 8.7%. Input material: peripheral blood. These receptors were obtained from a man in his fifties with active or convalescent COVID-19.

This sequence joins TRBV10-3 and TRBJ1-1; the match to TRBD1 covers 7 bases. Germline-derived CDR1 and CDR2 are ENHRY and SYGVKD. There are 13 residues in the CDR3. V shed 10 bases, J shed 3 bases, and the junction held 8 bases outside the gene matches. The CDR3 region is CATSIGQDTEAFF. The DNA of the CDR3 is TGTGCCACCTCGATCGGACAGGACACTGAAGCTTTCTTT.

J is TRBJ2-6 and V is TRBV28; D is possibly TRBD2 (5 bases). From germline, CDR1 is MDHEN and CDR2 SYDVKM. This CDR3 contains 14 residues. Trimming pared 6 bases from V and 4 bases from J, leaving 10 bases between. Here the CDR3 DNA reads TGTGCCAGCAGCACCCCGGGGGGGGCCAACGTCCTGACTTTC. Its translation: CASSTPGGANVLTF. Together with reference TRBV28 and TRBJ2-6, the CDR3 gives the full variable domain: DVKVTQSSRYLVKRTGEKVFLECVQDMDHENMFWYRQDPGLGLRLIYFSYDVKMKEKGDIPEGYSVSREKKERFSLILESASTNQTSMYLCASSTPGGANVLTFGAGSRLTVL.

This chain joins TRBV7-2 and TRBJ2-3; weak D call: TRBD1 (5 bases). Germline V gene sequence: CDR1 SGHTA, CDR2 FQGNSA. The CDR3 consists of 14 residues. The V end was cut by 5 bases, the J end by 3 bases, with 12 bases between. CDR3 residues: CASSQTSGTDTQYF. The CDR3 nucleotides are TGTGCCAGCAGCCAGACATCAGGGACAGATACGCAGTATTTT.

The gene calls are TRBV24-1 and TRBJ2-5; D may be TRBD2 (6 bases). Trimming pared 3 bases from V and 1 base from J, leaving 8 bases between. Germline assignment: CDR1 KGHDR and CDR2 SFDVKD. CDR3 length: 14 amino acids. CDR3 nucleotides: TGTGCCACCAGTGATGCGGGACTCCAAGAGACCCAGTACTTC. The encoded protein is CATSDAGLQETQYF.

The chain is built from TRBV15 and TRBJ1-1; tentatively, D is TRBD1 (5 bases). CDR3 size: 14 residues. V was pared by 0 bases and J by 4 bases, with 9 bases between. Germline values: CDR1 LNHNV, CDR2 YYDKDF (reference sequence). CDR3: CATSRDQGGTEAFF. The CDR3 region has the DNA TGTGCCACCAGCAGAGATCAGGGTGGCACTGAAGCTTTCTTT.

The chain employs TRBV14 and TRBJ2-6; weak D call: TRBD1 (5 bases). Trimming left V 4 bases short and J 1 base short, with 11 bases between. Germline V CDR1 and CDR2: SGHDN, FVKESK. This CDR3 region has 16 residues. DNA of the CDR3: TGTGCCAGCAGCCTCCGCAGGGTTTCTGGGGCCAACGTCCTGACTTTC. This translates into CASSLRRVSGANVLTF. Looking up the rest from reference TRBV14 and TRBJ2-6 gives the full variable domain: EAGVTQFPSHSVIEKGQTVTLRCDPISGHDNLYWYRRVMGKEIKFLLHFVKESKQDESGMPNNRFLAERTGGTYSTLKVQPAELEDSGVYFCASSLRRVSGANVLTFGAGSRLTVL.

V gene TRBV18 combines with J gene TRBJ1-1, with TRBD1 matching 12 bases. CDR3 size: 18 residues. Germline V gives CDR1 KGHSH, CDR2 LQKENI. V shed 0 bases and J 0 bases; nucleotides not matched to a gene: 5. CDR3 sequence: CASSPPRGQGAVNTEAFF. For the CDR3, the DNA is TGTGCCAGCTCACCACCTCGGGGACAGGGGGCGGTGAACACTGAAGCTTTCTTT.

The chain recombines TRBV15 with TRBJ2-1; D might be TRBD1 (5 bases). Per germline, CDR1 LNHNV and CDR2 YYDKDF (reference sequence). The CDR3 sequence is 13 residues long. V was clipped by 1 base and J by 7 bases, with 8 bases between them. As DNA, the CDR3 is TGTGCCACCAGCAGAGGGGGCAGGAATGAGCAGTTCTTC. The encoded protein is CATSRGGRNEQFF.

The chain combines TRBV4-3 with TRBJ1-1, with D possibly TRBD1 on 6 matching bases. In germline, CDR1 is LGHNA, CDR2 YSLEER. This CDR3 region has 14 residues. With 3 bases removed from V and 1 base from J, the gap between germline ends came to 9 bases. CDR3 sequence (DNA): TGCGCCAGCAGCCATCTACAGGGGAACACTGAAGCTTTCTTT. Amino acid sequence: CASSHLQGNTEAFF.

This clone was seen only a few times. The CDR3 region is CASSRGRKGGISAEAFF. The DNA for the CDR3 is TGTGCCAGCAGCCGCGGACGCAAGGGTGGGATTAGCGCTGAAGCTTTCTTT. V and J are TRBV7-9 and TRBJ1-1; D is ambiguous. Between the trimmed V and J ends, which lost 5 bases and 6 bases, there was a span of 25 bases. The CDR3 sequence is 17 residues long. Germline-derived CDR1 and CDR2 are SEHNR and FQNEAQ (reference sequence).

This clone was picked up one time. Additional DNA sequences in this sample encode the identical CDR3. The rearrangement links TRBV9 to TRBJ2-3; D unclear. CDR3 length: 14 residues. Germline V lookup: CDR1 SGDLS, CDR2 YYNGEE. V lost 0 bases and J lost 0, with 5 bases in between. As DNA, the CDR3 is TGTGCCAGCAGCGTAGCTCCTAGCACAGATACGCAGTATTTT. It encodes CASSVAPSTDTQYF. Full variable domain (rest looked up from reference TRBV9 and TRBJ2-3): DSGVTQTPKHLITATGQRVTLRCSPRSGDLSVYWYQQSLDQGLQFLIQYYNGEERAKGNILERFSAQQFPDLHSELNLSSLELGDSALYFCASSVAPSTDTQYFGPGTRLTVL.

This clone was detected only once. This rearrangement joins TRBV3-1 (or the pseudogene TRBV3-2) to TRBJ1-6; 12 nucleotides match TRBD1. V gave up 4 bases and J gave up 13 bases; unmatched junction bases: 8. The CDR3 length is 15 residues. Germline V gene sequence: CDR1 LGHDT, CDR2 YNNKEL (reference sequence). CDR3 residues: CASSLGTGGLTPLHF. For the CDR3, the DNA is TGTGCCAGCAGCCTGGGGACAGGGGGCCTTACGCCCCTCCACTTT.

The rearrangement links TRBV6-2 or TRBV6-3 to TRBJ1-1; D unresolved. V lost 2 bases to trimming and J lost 1 base, with 8 bases between them. The CDR3 extends over 14 amino acids. The germline gives CDR1 MNHEY, CDR2 SVGEGT. In DNA, the CDR3 is TGTGCCAGCAGTTACGACAATTGGAACACTGAAGCTTTCTTT. Its protein product is CASSYDNWNTEAFF.

The chain couples TRBV9 to TRBJ2-7, with 11 nucleotides matching TRBD1. Trimming at V came to 4 bases and at J to 4 bases, leaving 13 bases not matched to a gene. The CDR3 consists of 17 residues. Germline CDR1 reads SGDLS; CDR2 reads YYNGEE. The CDR3: CASSPQTGQGASYEQYF. DNA of the CDR3: TGTGCCAGCAGCCCACAGACCGGACAGGGGGCTTCGTACGAGCAGTACTTC. The variable domain in full, with the rest retrieved from reference TRBV9 and TRBJ2-7, is DSGVTQTPKHLITATGQRVTLRCSPRSGDLSVYWYQQSLDQGLQFLIQYYNGEERAKGNILERFSAQQFPDLHSELNLSSLELGDSALYFCASSPQTGQGASYEQYFGPGTRLTVT.